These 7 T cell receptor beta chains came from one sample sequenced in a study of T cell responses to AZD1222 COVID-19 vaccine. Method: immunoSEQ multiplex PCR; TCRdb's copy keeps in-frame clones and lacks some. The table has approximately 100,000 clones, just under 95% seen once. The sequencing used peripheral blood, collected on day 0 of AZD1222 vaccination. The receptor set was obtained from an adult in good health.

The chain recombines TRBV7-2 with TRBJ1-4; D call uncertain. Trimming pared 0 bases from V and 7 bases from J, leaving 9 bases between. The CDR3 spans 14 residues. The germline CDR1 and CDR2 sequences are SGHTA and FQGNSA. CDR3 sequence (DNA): TGTGCCAGCAGCTTAGCAGGGATCGGTGAAAAACTGTTTTTT. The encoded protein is CASSLAGIGEKLFF.

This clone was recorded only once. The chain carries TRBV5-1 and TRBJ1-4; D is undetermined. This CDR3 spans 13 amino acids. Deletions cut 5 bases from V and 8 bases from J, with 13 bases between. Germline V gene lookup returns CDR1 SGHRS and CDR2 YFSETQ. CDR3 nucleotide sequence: TGCGCCAGCAGGACGGGCAGTACCGAAAAACTGTTTTTT. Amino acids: CASRTGSTEKLFF.

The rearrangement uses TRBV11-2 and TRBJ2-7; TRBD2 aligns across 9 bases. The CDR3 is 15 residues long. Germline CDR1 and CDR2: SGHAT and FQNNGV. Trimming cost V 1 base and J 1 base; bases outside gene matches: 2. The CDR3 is CASSLGLADSYEQYF. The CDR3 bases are TGTGCCAGCAGCTTAGGACTAGCGGATTCCTACGAGCAGTACTTC.

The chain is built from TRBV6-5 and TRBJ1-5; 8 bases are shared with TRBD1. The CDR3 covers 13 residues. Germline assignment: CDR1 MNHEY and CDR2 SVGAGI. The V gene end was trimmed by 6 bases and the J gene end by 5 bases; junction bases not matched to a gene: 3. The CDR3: CASRETGDQPQHF. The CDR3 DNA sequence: TGTGCCAGCAGAGAGACAGGGGATCAGCCCCAGCATTTT.

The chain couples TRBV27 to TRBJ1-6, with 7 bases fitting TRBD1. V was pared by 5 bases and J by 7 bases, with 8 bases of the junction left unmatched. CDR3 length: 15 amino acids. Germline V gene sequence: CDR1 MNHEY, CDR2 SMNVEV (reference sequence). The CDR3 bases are TGTGCCAGCAGTATGGGACAGCTTTACAATTCACCCCTCCACTTT. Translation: CASSMGQLYNSPLHF.

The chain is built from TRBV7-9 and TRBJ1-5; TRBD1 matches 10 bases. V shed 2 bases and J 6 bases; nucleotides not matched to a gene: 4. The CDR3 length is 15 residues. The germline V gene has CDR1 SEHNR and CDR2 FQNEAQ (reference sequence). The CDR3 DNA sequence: TGTGCCAGCAGCTTACCCGGGACAGGGGTTCAGCCCCAGCATTTT. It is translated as CASSLPGTGVQPQHF.

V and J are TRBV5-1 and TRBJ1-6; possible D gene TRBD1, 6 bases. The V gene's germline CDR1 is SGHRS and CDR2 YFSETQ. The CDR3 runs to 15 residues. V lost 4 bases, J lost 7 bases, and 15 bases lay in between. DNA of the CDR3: TGCGCCAGCAGCACCAATAACGGACAGAATTCACCCCTCCACTTT. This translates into CASSTNNGQNSPLHF.